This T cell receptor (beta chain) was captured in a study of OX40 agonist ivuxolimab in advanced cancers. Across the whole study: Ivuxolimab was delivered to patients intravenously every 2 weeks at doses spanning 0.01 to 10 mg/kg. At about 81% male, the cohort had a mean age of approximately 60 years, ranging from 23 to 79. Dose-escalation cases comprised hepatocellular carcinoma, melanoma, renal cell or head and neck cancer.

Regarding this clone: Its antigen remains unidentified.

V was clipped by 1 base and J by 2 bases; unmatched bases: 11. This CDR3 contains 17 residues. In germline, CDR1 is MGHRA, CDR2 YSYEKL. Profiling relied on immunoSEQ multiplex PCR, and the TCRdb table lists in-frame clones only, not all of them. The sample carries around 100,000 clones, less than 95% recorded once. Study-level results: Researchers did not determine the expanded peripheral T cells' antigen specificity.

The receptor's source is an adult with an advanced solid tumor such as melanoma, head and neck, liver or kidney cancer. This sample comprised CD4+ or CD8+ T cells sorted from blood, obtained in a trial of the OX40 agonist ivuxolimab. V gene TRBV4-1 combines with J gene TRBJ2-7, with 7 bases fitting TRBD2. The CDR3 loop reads CASSQGWAGAFPYEQYF. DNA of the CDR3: TGCGCCAGCAGCCAAGGTTGGGCGGGAGCCTTCCCCTACGAGCAGTACTTC.